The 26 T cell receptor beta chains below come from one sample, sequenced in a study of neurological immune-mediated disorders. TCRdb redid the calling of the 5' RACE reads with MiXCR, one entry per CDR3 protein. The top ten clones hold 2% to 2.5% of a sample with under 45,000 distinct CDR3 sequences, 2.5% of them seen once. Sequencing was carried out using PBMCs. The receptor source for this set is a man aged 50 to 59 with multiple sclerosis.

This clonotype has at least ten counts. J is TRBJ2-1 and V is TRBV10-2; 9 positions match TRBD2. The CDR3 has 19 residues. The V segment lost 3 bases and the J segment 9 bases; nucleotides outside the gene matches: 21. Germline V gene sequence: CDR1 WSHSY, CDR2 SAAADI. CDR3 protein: CASSDGGILVGGGAGEQFF. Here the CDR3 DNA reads TGCGCCAGCAGTGATGGTGGGATTCTTGTGGGCGGGGGGGCCGGTGAGCAGTTCTTC.

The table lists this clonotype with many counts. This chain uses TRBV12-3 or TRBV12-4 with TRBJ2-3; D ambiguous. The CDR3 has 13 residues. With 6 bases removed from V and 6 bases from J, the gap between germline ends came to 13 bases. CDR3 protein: CASRTSPLDTQYF. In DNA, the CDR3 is TGTGCCAGCAGGACTTCCCCACTGGATACGCAGTATTTT.

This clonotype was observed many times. Here the CDR3 reads CASSESQGPRNIQYF. The CDR3 DNA reads as TGCGCCAGCAGTGAGTCGCAGGGGCCGAGGAACATTCAGTACTTC. V gene TRBV10-1 combines with J gene TRBJ2-4; a weak D match, TRBD1 (6 bases). Looked up from germline, CDR1 is WNHNN and CDR2 is SYGVQD (reference sequence). V dropped 0 bases and J dropped 7 bases, with 13 bases sitting between them. This CDR3 spans 15 amino acids.

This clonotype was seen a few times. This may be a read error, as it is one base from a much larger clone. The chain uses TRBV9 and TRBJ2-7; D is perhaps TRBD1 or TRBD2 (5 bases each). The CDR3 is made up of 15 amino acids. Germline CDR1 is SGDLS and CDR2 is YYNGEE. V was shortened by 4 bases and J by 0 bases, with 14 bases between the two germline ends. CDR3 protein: CASSTLGESSYEQYF. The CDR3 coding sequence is TGTGCCAGCAGCACTCTGGGGGAAAGCTCCTACGAGCAGTACTTC.

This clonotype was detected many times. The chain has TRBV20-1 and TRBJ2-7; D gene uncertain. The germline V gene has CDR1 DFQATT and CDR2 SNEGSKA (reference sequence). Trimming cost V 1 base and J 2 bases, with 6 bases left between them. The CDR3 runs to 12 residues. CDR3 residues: CSARGEAYEQYF. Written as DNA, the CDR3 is TGCAGTGCTAGAGGCGAGGCCTACGAGCAGTACTTC.

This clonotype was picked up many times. The CDR3 sequence: CASSSGQGAYGYTF. CDR3 nucleotides: TGCGCCAGCAGCTCGGGACAGGGCGCCTATGGCTACACCTTC. This sequence joins TRBV5-1 and TRBJ1-2; 9 bases align to TRBD1. V was clipped by 3 bases and J by 4 bases; unmatched bases: 4. CDR3 length: 14 residues. Germline assignment: CDR1 SGHRS and CDR2 YFSETQ. Using reference TRBV5-1 and TRBJ1-2 for the parts outside the CDR3, the full variable domain is KAGVTQTPRYLIKTRGQQVTLSCSPISGHRSVSWYQQTPGQGLQFLFEYFSETQRNKGNFPGRFSGRQFSNSRSEMNVSTLELGDSALYLCASSSGQGAYGYTFGSGTRLTVV.

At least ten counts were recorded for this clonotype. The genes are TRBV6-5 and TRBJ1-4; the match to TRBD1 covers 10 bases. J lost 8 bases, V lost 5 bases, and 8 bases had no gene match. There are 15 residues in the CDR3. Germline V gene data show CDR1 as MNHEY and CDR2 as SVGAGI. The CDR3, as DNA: TGTGCCAGCAGTACCAGACAGGGGGCGGGGGAAAAACTGTTTTTT. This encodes CASSTRQGAGEKLFF.

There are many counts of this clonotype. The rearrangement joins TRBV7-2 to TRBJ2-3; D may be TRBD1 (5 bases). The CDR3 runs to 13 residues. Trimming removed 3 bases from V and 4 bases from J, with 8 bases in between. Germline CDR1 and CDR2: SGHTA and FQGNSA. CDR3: CASSFPGSDTQYF. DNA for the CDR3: TGTGCCAGCAGCTTCCCAGGGTCAGATACGCAGTATTTT. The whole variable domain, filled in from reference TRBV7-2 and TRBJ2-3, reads GAGVSQSPSNKVTEKGKDVELRCDPISGHTALYWYRQSLGQGLEFLIYFQGNSAPDKSGLPSDRFSAERTGGSVSTLTIQRTQQEDSAVYLCASSFPGSDTQYFGPGTRLTVL.

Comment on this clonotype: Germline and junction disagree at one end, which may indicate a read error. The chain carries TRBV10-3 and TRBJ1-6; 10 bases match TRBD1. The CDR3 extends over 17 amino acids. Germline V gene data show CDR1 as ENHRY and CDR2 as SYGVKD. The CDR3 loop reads CAISRGGGTGDVVALNF. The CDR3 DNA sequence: TGTGCCATCAGTAGGGGGGGAGGGACAGGGGACGTCGTGGCCCTCAACTTT.

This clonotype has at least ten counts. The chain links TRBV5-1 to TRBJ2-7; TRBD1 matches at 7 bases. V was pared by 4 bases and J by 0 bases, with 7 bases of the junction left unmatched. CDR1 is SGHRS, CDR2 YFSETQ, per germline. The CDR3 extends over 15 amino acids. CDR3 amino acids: CASSAGTDSSYEQYF. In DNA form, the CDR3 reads TGCGCCAGCAGCGCCGGGACAGACAGCTCCTACGAGCAGTACTTC.

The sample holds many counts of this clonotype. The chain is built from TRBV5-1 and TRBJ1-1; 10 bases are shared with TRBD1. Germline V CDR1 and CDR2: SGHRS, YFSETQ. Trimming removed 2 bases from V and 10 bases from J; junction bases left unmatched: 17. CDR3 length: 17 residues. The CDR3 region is CASSLRQGARGPSRAFF. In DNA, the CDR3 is TGCGCCAGCAGCTTACGACAGGGGGCGCGCGGACCATCGCGAGCTTTCTTT.

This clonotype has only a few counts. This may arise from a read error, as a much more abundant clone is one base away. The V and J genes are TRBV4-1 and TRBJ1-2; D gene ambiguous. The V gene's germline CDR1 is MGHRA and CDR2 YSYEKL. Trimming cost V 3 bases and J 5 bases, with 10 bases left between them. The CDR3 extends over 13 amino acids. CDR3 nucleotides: TGCGCCAGCAGCCAGGGAAATACTTATGGCTACACCTTC. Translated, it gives CASSQGNTYGYTF.

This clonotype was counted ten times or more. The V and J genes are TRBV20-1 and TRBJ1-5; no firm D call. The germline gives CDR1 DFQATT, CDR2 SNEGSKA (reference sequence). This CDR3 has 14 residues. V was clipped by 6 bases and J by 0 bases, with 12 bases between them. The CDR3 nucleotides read TGCAGTGCAGAATCGCAGTTTAGCAATCAGCCCCAGCATTTT. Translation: CSAESQFSNQPQHF.

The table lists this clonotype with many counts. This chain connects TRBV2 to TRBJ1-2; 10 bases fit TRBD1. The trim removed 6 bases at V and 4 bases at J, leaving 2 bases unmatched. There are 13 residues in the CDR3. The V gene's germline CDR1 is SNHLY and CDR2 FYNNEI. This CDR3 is CASRRTGGYGYTF. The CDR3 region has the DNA TGTGCCAGCAGAAGGACAGGGGGCTATGGCTACACCTTC.

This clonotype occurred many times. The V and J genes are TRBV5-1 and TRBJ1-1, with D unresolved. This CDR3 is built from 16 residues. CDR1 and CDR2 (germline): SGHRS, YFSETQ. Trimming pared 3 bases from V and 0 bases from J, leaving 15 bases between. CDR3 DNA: TGCGCCAGCAGCTCCGGACTGCGACCCATGAACACTGAAGCTTTCTTT. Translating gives CASSSGLRPMNTEAFF. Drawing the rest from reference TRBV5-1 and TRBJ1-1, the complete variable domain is KAGVTQTPRYLIKTRGQQVTLSCSPISGHRSVSWYQQTPGQGLQFLFEYFSETQRNKGNFPGRFSGRQFSNSRSEMNVSTLELGDSALYLCASSSGLRPMNTEAFFGQGTRLTVV.

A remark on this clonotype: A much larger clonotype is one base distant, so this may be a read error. The CDR3 DNA sequence: TGTGCCAGCAGCCCCGGGGGGAAGGGGGGTCCCCTCCACTTT. Its translation is CASSPGGKGGPLHF. This chain uses TRBV7-2 with TRBJ1-6; maybe TRBD1 (6 bases). Trimming removed 5 bases from V and 13 bases from J, with 18 bases in between. The germline CDR1 and CDR2 sequences are SGHTA and FQGNSA. The CDR3 extends over 14 amino acids. The whole variable domain, filled in from reference TRBV7-2 and TRBJ1-6, reads GAGVSQSPSNKVTEKGKDVELRCDPISGHTALYWYRQSLGQGLEFLIYFQGNSAPDKSGLPSDRFSAERTGGSVSTLTIQRTQQEDSAVYLCASSPGGKGGPLHFGNGTRLTVT.

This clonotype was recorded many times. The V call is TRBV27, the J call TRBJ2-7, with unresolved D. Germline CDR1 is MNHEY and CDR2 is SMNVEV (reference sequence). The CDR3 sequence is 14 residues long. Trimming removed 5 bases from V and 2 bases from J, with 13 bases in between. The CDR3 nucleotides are TGTGCCAGCAGTCCCTTCGCGGCTACCTACGAGCAGTACTTC. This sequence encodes CASSPFAATYEQYF.

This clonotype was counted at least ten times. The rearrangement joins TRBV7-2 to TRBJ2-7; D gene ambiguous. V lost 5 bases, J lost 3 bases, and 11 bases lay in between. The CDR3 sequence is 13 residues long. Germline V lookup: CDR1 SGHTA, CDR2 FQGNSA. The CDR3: CASSPPSRYEQYF. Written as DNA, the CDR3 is TGTGCCAGCAGCCCCCCTAGTCGCTACGAGCAGTACTTC.

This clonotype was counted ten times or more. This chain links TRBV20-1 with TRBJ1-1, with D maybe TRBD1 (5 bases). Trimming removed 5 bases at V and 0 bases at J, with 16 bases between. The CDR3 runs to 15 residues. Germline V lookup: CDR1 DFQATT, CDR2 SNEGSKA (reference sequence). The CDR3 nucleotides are TGCAGTGCTCCAGAGGGGTATCGGATGAACACTGAAGCTTTCTTT. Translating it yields CSAPEGYRMNTEAFF.

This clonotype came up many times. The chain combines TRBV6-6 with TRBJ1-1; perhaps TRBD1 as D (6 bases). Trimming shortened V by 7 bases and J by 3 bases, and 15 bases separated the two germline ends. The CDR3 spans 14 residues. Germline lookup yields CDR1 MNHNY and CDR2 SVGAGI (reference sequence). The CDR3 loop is CASNIQGLDTEAFF. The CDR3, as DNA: TGTGCCAGCAACATACAGGGCTTGGACACTGAAGCTTTCTTT.

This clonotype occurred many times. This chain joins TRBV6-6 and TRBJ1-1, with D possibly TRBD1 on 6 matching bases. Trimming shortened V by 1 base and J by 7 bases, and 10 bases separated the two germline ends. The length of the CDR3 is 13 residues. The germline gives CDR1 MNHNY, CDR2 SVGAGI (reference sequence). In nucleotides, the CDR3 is TGTGCCAGCAGTTACTTGGCAGGGGTTGAAGCTTTCTTT. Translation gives CASSYLAGVEAFF.

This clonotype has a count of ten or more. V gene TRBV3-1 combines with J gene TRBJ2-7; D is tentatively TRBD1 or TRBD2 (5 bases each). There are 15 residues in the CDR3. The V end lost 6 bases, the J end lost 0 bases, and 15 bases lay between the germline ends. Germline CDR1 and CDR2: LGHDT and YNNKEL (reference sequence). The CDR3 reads CASRLGTESSYEQYF. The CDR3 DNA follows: TGTGCCAGCAGGCTTGGGACGGAGAGCTCCTACGAGCAGTACTTC.

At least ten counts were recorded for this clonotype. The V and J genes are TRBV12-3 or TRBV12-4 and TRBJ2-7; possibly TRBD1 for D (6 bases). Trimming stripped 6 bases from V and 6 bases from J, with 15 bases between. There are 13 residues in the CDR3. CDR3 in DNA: TGTGCCAGCAGCTCGCAGGGGCCGAGCGAGCAGTACTTC. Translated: CASSSQGPSEQYF.

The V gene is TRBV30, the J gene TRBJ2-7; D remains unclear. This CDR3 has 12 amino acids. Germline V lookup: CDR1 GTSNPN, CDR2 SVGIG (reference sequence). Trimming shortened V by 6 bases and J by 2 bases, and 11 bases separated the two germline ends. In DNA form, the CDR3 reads TGTGCCTGCGGACCGACCACCTACGAGCAGTACTTC. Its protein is CACGPTTYEQYF.

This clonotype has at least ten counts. CDR3: CASSPHELPAEAFF. DNA of the CDR3: TGTGCCAGCAGCCCGCATGAGCTGCCGGCTGAAGCTTTCTTT. The V gene is TRBV12-3 or TRBV12-4, the J gene TRBJ1-1; D gene ambiguous. This CDR3 region has 14 residues. V was trimmed by 6 bases and J by 6 bases, leaving 17 bases between them.

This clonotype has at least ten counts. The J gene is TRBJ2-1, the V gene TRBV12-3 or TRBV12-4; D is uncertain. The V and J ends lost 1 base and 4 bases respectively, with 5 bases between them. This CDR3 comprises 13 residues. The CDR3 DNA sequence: TGTGCCAGCAGTTTAGGCCTATACAATGAGCAGTTCTTC. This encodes CASSLGLYNEQFF.